Below, 22 T cell receptor beta chains from the same sample are listed, as sequenced in a study of monozygotic twins with inflammatory bowel disease. TCRdb reprocessed the 5' RACE reads, keeping one entry per CDR3 protein, no DNA. Here the sample table reports approximately 160,000 distinct CDR3 sequences. The sequencing sample was made of blood. The receptors derive from a human donor with ulcerative colitis or Crohn's disease, or a healthy co-twin of an affected twin (not recorded which).

J is TRBJ2-1 and V is TRBV6-2 or TRBV6-3; TCRdb gives TRBD1 as the D gene, but with no DNA this cannot be confirmed. Germline V gives CDR1 MNHEY, CDR2 SVGEGT. The CDR3 length is 14 residues. CDR3 in amino acids: CASFRQGAGNEQFF.

The chain joins TRBV10-3 to TRBJ2-7. The germline gives CDR1 ENHRY, CDR2 SYGVKD. The CDR3 spans 12 residues. CDR3: CAISEHSYEQYF.

This chain joins TRBV11-2 and TRBJ2-5; TCRdb calls TRBD1, which cannot be checked without DNA. The CDR3 is 16 amino acids. CDR1 is SGHAT and CDR2 is FQNNGV in the germline V gene. CDR3 sequence: CASSPTVGALRKTQYF.

The J gene is TRBJ2-3, the V gene TRBV5-4; the TRBD2 assignment by TCRdb is unverifiable without DNA. The CDR3 is 16 residues long. The germline gives CDR1 SGHNT, CDR2 YYREEE (reference sequence). The CDR3 sequence is CASSLEASYSTDTQYF.

The V call is TRBV20-1, the J call TRBJ1-1. Germline values: CDR1 DFQATT, CDR2 SNEGSKA (reference sequence). The CDR3 is 14 amino acids. CDR3 sequence: CSAAGTPWNTEAFF.

The chain joins TRBV28 to TRBJ2-2. The CDR3 length is 12 residues. Germline-derived CDR1 and CDR2 are MDHEN and SYDVKM. The CDR3 reads CASSGYTGELFF.

The chain joins TRBV7-9 to TRBJ2-3; lacking DNA, the TRBD1 call made by TCRdb goes unchecked. Germline V gene sequence: CDR1 SEHNR, CDR2 FQNEAQ (reference sequence). The CDR3 loop spans 15 amino acids. The CDR3 loop reads CASSRRTGGADTQYF.

V and J are TRBV5-6 and TRBJ2-2; the D gene TCRdb calls, TRBD1, cannot be checked with no DNA. The CDR3 extends over 16 amino acids. Per germline, CDR1 SGHDT and CDR2 YYEEEE. The chain's CDR3 is CASILGRHLNTGELFF.

J is TRBJ1-4 and V is TRBV7-2. In germline, CDR1 is SGHTA, CDR2 FQGNSA. The CDR3 length is 14 residues. This chain's CDR3 is CASSLFQANEKLFF. The variable domain in full, completed from reference TRBV7-2 and TRBJ1-4, reads GAGVSQSPSNKVTEKGKDVELRCDPISGHTALYWYRQSLGQGLEFLIYFQGNSAPDKSGLPSDRFSAERTGGSVSTLTIQRTQQEDSAVYLCASSLFQANEKLFFGSGTQLSVL.

The chain carries TRBV20-1 and TRBJ2-1; TCRdb outputs TRBD1, but without DNA this stays unchecked. The CDR3 has 15 residues. CDR1 is DFQATT and CDR2 is SNEGSKA in the germline V gene (reference sequence). CDR3 sequence: CSAGSLVRIYNEQFF.

This chain joins TRBV29-1 and TRBJ1-2; TCRdb lists TRBD1, though no DNA is available to test this call. CDR3 size: 14 residues. Germline lookup yields CDR1 SQVTM and CDR2 ANQGSEA. CDR3 residues: CSVHVQGRSSGYTF.

The J gene is TRBJ1-2, the V gene TRBV5-1; lacking DNA, the TRBD1 call made by TCRdb goes unchecked. CDR1 is SGHRS and CDR2 is YFSETQ in the germline V gene. The CDR3 runs 14 residues. This chain's CDR3 is CATKTGEVNNGYTF.

The chain combines TRBV20-1 with TRBJ2-3. Germline V gene lookup returns CDR1 DFQATT and CDR2 SNEGSKA (reference sequence). The CDR3 has 15 amino acids. The chain's CDR3 is CSARDDLGWTDTQYF.

The rearrangement links TRBV29-1 to TRBJ2-5; TCRdb gives TRBD2 as the D gene, but with no DNA this cannot be confirmed. This CDR3 has 13 residues. Germline CDR1 reads SQVTM; CDR2 reads ANQGSEA. The CDR3: CSVLRDGQETQYF. Using reference TRBV29-1 and TRBJ2-5 for the parts outside the CDR3, the full variable domain is SAVISQKPSRDICQRGTSLTIQCQVDSQVTMMFWYRQQPGQSLTLIATANQGSEATYESGFVIDKFPISRPNLTFSTLTVSNMSPEDSSIYLCSVLRDGQETQYFGPGTRLLVL.

V and J are TRBV5-1 and TRBJ2-3. The germline V gene has CDR1 SGHRS and CDR2 YFSETQ. CDR3 size: 15 residues. The CDR3 region is CASSYYTSNTDTQYF. Using reference TRBV5-1 and TRBJ2-3 for the parts outside the CDR3, the full variable domain is KAGVTQTPRYLIKTRGQQVTLSCSPISGHRSVSWYQQTPGQGLQFLFEYFSETQRNKGNFPGRFSGRQFSNSRSEMNVSTLELGDSALYLCASSYYTSNTDTQYFGPGTRLTVL.

The gene calls are TRBV5-1 and TRBJ1-4. CDR1 SGHRS and CDR2 YFSETQ come from the germline V gene. CDR3 size: 15 residues. This CDR3 reads CASSAAGATNEKLFF.

This chain connects TRBV20-1 to TRBJ2-1; TCRdb's D call, TRBD2, is unchecked because there is no DNA. Germline V CDR1 and CDR2: DFQATT, SNEGSKA (reference sequence). The CDR3 runs 14 residues. The CDR3 sequence is CSATSSGRGDERFF.

CDR3: CASSYSTGGSYEQYF. The rearrangement links TRBV6-5 to TRBJ2-7. The CDR3 sequence is 15 residues long. Germline CDR1 and CDR2: MNHEY and SVGAGI.

The J gene is TRBJ1-1, the V gene TRBV7-9; TCRdb picks TRBD1, but there is no DNA to check that call. There are 14 residues in the CDR3. CDR1 and CDR2 from the germline V gene are SEHNR and FQNEAQ (reference sequence). The CDR3 loop reads CASSFSTGNTEAFF.

The chain recombines TRBV15 with TRBJ1-5. This CDR3 comprises 14 residues. The germline CDR1 and CDR2 sequences are LNHNV and YYDKDF (reference sequence). CDR3 sequence: CATSRDIGNQPQHF.

The CDR3 here is CSANRVQETQYF. The V gene is TRBV20-1, the J gene TRBJ2-5. This CDR3 is 12 amino acids long. The germline V gene encodes CDR1 DFQATT and CDR2 SNEGSKA (reference sequence).

The chain links TRBV7-6 to TRBJ1-1; TCRdb's D call, TRBD1, is unchecked because there is no DNA. The germline V gene has CDR1 SGHVS and CDR2 FNYEAQ. The CDR3 contains 15 residues. The CDR3 loop reads CASSSQSGWNTEAFF. Using reference TRBV7-6 and TRBJ1-1 for the parts outside the CDR3, the full variable domain is GAGVSQSPRYKVTKRGQDVALRCDPISGHVSLYWYRQALGQGPEFLTYFNYEAQQDKSGLPNDRFSAERPEGSISTLTIQRTEQRDSAMYRCASSSQSGWNTEAFFGQGTRLTVV.